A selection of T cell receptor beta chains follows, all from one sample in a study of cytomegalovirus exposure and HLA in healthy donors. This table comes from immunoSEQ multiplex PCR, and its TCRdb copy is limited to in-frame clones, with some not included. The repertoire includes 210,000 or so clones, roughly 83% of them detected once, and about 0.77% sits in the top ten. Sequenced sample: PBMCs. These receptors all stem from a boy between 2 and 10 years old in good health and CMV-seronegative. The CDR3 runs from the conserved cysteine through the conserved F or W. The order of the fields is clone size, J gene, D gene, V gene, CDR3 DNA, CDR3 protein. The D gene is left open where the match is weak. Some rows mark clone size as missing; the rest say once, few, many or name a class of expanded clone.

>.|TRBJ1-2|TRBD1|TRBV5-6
TGTGCCAGCAGCCTACAGGGGGCGCAAGGCTATGGCTACACCTTC
CASSLQGAQGYGYTF
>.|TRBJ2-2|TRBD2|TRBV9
TGTGCCAGCAGCGACGGACTAGCGGGCCGGACCGGGGAGCTGTTTTTT
CASSDGLAGRTGELFF
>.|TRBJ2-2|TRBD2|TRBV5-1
TGCGCCAGCAGTCCGGGCCTAGCGGGGGGCCCGAACACCGGGGAGCTGTTTTTT
CASSPGLAGGPNTGELFF
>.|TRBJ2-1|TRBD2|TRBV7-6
TGTGCCAGCAGCTCGGGACTAGCGGACAATGAGCAGTTCTTC
CASSSGLADNEQFF
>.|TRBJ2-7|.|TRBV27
TGTGCCAGCAGTTCGGACAACTCCTACGAGCAGTACTTC
CASSSDNSYEQYF
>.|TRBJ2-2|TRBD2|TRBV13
TGTGCCAGCAGCGACCTAGCGGGGGGCCGGAACACCGGGGAGCTGTTTTTT
CASSDLAGGRNTGELFF
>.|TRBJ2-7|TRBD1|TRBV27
TGTGCCAGCAGTTTCGGACAGGGGGGACACTACGAGCAGTACTTC
CASSFGQGGHYEQYF
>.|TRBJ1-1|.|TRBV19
TGTGCCAGTAGCGAAGGAGGGACTGAAGCTTTCTTT
CASSEGGTEAFF
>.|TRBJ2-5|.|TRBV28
TGTGCCAGCAGTCTTTCGTTGGAGACCCAGTACTTC
CASSLSLETQYF
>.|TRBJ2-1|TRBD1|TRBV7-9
TGTGCCAGCAGCCTACAGGGGGTAGGGTCCAGTGAGCAGTTCTTC
CASSLQGVGSSEQFF
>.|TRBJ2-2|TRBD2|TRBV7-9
TGTGCCAGCAGCTGGGCTAGCGGGGGCCACAGGACCGGGGAGCTGTTTTTT
CASSWASGGHRTGELFF
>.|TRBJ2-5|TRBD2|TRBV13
TGTGCCAGCAGCTTAGATAGGACCGTAGCGGGACGACCTCAAGAGACCCAGTACTTC
CASSLDRTVAGRPQETQYF
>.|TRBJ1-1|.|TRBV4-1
TGCGCCAGCAGCGCCACAGGGAGTGAAGCTTTCTTT
CASSATGSEAFF
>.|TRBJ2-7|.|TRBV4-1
TGCGCCAGCAGCCAAGACCCATCCTCCTACGAGCAGTACTTC
CASSQDPSSYEQYF
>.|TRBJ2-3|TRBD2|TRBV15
TGTGCCACCAGCGCGGGGGTCCTCCCCGATACGCAGTATTTT
CATSAGVLPDTQYF
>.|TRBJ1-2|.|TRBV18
TGTGCCAGCTCACCACCGGGCAGCTCTAACTATGGCTACACCTTC
CASSPPGSSNYGYTF
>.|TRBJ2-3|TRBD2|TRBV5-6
TGTGCCAGCAGCTTGGGACTAGCGGGGGAGTATTTT
CASSLGLAGEYF
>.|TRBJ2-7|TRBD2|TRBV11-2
TGTGCCAGCAGCTTGCCTAGCGGGGGCTACGAGCAGTACTTC
CASSLPSGGYEQYF
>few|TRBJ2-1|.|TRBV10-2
TGCGCCTCCACCCCGGGCGGGGAGCAGTTCTTC
CASTPGGEQFF
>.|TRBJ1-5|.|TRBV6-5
TGTGCCAGCAGTTACAGGGGTTCCAATCAGCCCCAGCATTTT
CASSYRGSNQPQHF
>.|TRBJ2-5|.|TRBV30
TGTGCCTGGAGTGCCCTCGGTCCACTTTTCAAGTACTTC
CAWSALGPLFKYF
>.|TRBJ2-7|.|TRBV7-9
TGTGCCACTGCAGACTTAGCCTACGAGCAGTACTTC
CATADLAYEQYF
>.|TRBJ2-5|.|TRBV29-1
TGCAGCGTTGAGGGGGCACGACCTTTGACTCAGTACTTC
CSVEGARPLTQYF
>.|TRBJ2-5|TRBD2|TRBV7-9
TGTGCCAGCAGCTTAGGGCGGGGGCAAGAGACCCAGTACTTC
CASSLGRGQETQYF
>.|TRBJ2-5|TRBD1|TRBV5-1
TGCGCCAGCAGCCCCGGGACAGGACAGGAGACCCAGTACTTC
CASSPGTGQETQYF
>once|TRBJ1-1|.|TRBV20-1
TGCAGTGCTTTCGAGGGGGCTGAAGCTTTCTTT
CSAFEGAEAFF
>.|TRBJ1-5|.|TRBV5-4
TGTGCCAGCAGCTTGTACGGGGGGGCGAGCAATCAGCCCCAGCATTTT
CASSLYGGASNQPQHF
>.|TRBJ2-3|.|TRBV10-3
TGTGCCATCAGTGAGTACCAGGGGACAGATACGCAGTATTTT
CAISEYQGTDTQYF
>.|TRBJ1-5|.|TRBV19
TGTGCCAGTAGCACCACAGGGACCTATCAGCCCCAGCATTTT
CASSTTGTYQPQHF
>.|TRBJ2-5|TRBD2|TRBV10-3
TGTGCCATCAGTGATCCAGCGGGAAGTGGAGAGACCCAGTACTTC
CAISDPAGSGETQYF
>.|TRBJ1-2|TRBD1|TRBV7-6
TGTGCCAGCACCCTAAGGCCCGGGACAGGGGGCGCGTACTATGGCTACACCTTC
CASTLRPGTGGAYYGYTF
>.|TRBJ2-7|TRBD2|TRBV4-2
TGTGCCAGCAGCCCCCGACTAGCGGGGACCACCTACGAGCAGTACTTC
CASSPRLAGTTYEQYF
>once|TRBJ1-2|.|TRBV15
TGTGCCACCAGCGCACGGACAAGGGATGGCTACACCTTC
CATSARTRDGYTF
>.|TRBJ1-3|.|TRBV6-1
TGTGCCAGCAGTGTGGCGGCCTCTGGAAACACCATATATTTT
CASSVAASGNTIYF
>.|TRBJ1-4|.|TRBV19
TGTGCCAGTAGCACAGGGTACACTAATGAAAAACTGTTTTTT
CASSTGYTNEKLFF
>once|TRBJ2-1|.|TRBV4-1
TGCGCCAGCAGCCAACCCAGCGGGTCGAGCTCCTACAATGAGCAGTTCTTC
CASSQPSGSSSYNEQFF
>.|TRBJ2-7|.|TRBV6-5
TGTGCCAGCAGTTACTCGTTATGGGAGTCGGCCGAGCAGTACTTC
CASSYSLWESAEQYF
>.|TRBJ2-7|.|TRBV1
TGCACCAGCAGCGCAGGGGGTCGGCGCGAGCAGTACTTC
CTSSAGGRREQYF
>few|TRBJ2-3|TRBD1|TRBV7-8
TGTGCCAGCAGCTCTGGGACAGGGGAGGATTCGGAACATACGCAGTATTTT
CASSSGTGEDSEHTQYF
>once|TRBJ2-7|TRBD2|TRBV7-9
TGTGCCAGCAGCTTGGGTCTAGCGGGGCTCTCCTACGAGCAGTACTTC
CASSLGLAGLSYEQYF
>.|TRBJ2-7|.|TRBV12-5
TGTGCTAGTGGTTCCCGGAGTAACTCCTACGAGCAGTACTTC
CASGSRSNSYEQYF
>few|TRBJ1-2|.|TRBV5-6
TGTGCCAGCACTCTGGGGGGGGTGTCAGGCTACACCTTC
CASTLGGVSGYTF
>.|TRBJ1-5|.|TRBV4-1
TGCGCCAGCAGCCAAGAAACAAGTAATCAGCCCCAGCATTTT
CASSQETSNQPQHF
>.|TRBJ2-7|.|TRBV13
TGTGCCAGCAGCTTAGACGGCTACGAGCAGTACTTC
CASSLDGYEQYF
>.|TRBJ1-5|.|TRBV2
TGTGCCAGCAGTTCGCGTCCCGGAGGCCCCGTCAATCAGCCCCAGCATTTT
CASSSRPGGPVNQPQHF
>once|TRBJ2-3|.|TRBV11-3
TGTGCCAGCAGCCTCAGGTACTCTAGCACAGATACGCAGTATTTT
CASSLRYSSTDTQYF